Here is one TCR beta chain with its context. V lost 6 bases and J lost 8; bases outside the gene matches: 9. This CDR3 is 14 amino acids long. The authors ran a second PCR of roughly 6 to 12 cycles using a sample-barcoded 5' primer and a J-beta primer mix. One entry per CDR3 protein, called by TCRdb with MiXCR from the 5' RACE reads. Among roughly 800,000 distinct CDR3 sequences listed, less than 70% were seen once. This record belongs to a study of blood T cells in healthy people across ages. Study details: Researchers report that template switching captured about one barcoded beta molecule per two T cells.

Material for sequencing was blood. The chain employs TRBV12-3 or TRBV12-4 and TRBJ2-1; 8 bases align to TRBD1. This TCR derives from a man aged 80 or over in good health. This chain's CDR3 is CASSGGQGIHEQFF. CDR3 bases: TGTGCCAGCAGCGGTGGACAGGGAATTCATGAGCAGTTCTTC.